Listed below are T cell receptor beta chains from one sample, sequenced in a study of T cell responses to AZD1222 COVID-19 vaccine. The repertoire was sequenced with immunoSEQ multiplex PCR; TCRdb's copy has only in-frame clones and lacks some. The table records some 200,000 clones, just over 90% of them present only once. The sequencing used peripheral blood, collected 28 days after the second AZD1222 dose. The receptors originated from an adult who received the AZD1222 COVID-19 vaccine. CDR3s include the opening cysteine and the closing phenylalanine or tryptophan. The D gene is left open where the match is weak.

CASSPNRETQYF TGTGCCAGCTCACCCAACCGGGAGACCCAGTACTTC TRBJ2-5 NA TRBV18
CASSDRGTDQPQHF TGTGCCAGCAGTGACAGGGGAACGGATCAGCCCCAGCATTTT TRBJ1-5 TRBD1 TRBV6-2/TRBV6-3
CVSSSGTGVEQYF TGTGTCAGCAGCTCCGGGACAGGGGTCGAGCAGTACTTC TRBJ2-7 TRBD1 TRBV7-2
CASSSWLSGTGGIASSYEQYF TGTGCCAGCAGCTCATGGCTTAGTGGGACGGGGGGCATAGCCTCCTCCTACGAGCAGTACTTC TRBJ2-7 NA TRBV7-6
CARRAGSAYEQYF TGTGCGAGGCGGGCGGGAAGCGCCTACGAGCAGTACTTC TRBJ2-7 NA TRBV3-1/TRBV3-2
CASGLAGEQFF TGTGCCAGCGGACTAGCGGGCGAGCAGTTCTTC TRBJ2-1 TRBD2 TRBV12-3/TRBV12-4
CASSWTGLDSPLHF TGTGCCAGCAGTTGGACAGGCTTGGATTCACCCCTCCACTTT TRBJ1-6 TRBD1 TRBV6-5
CASSPIRDTEAFF TGTGCCAGCTCACCAATCCGGGACACTGAAGCTTTCTTT TRBJ1-1 NA TRBV18
CASSDLYRNTEAFF TGTGCCAGCAGTGATCTTTACAGAAACACTGAAGCTTTCTTT TRBJ1-1 NA TRBV6-1
CATSGQKRELGTDTQYF TGTGCCACCAGTGGCCAAAAGCGGGAGTTGGGGACAGATACGCAGTATTTT TRBJ2-3 TRBD2 TRBV24-1
CASNFGQGLQPQHF TGTGCCAGCAATTTTGGACAGGGGCTTCAGCCCCAGCATTTT TRBJ1-5 TRBD1 TRBV28
CAISPLAGVPDTQYF TGTGCCATCAGTCCACTAGCGGGAGTCCCAGATACGCAGTATTTT TRBJ2-3 TRBD2 TRBV10-3
CASKKGTGGIYGYTF TGTGCCAGTAAGAAGGGGACAGGGGGGATCTATGGCTACACCTTC TRBJ1-2 TRBD1 TRBV19
CASSPPTSSYEQYF TGTGCCAGCAGCCCCCCGACTAGCAGCTACGAGCAGTACTTC TRBJ2-7 TRBD2 TRBV7-9
CATSIDGNTEAFF TGTGCCACCAGCATTGATGGGAACACTGAAGCTTTCTTT TRBJ1-1 NA TRBV15
CASSPDLGLEMLVLF TGCGCCAGCAGCCCCGACTTGGGACTAGAGATGTTGGTGCTCTTC TRBJ2-1 TRBD2 TRBV5-1
CATSDREESEAFF TGTGCCACCAGTGACAGGGAAGAATCTGAAGCTTTCTTT TRBJ1-1 NA TRBV24-1
CASSLAGAGNSYEQYF TGTGCCAGCAGTTTGGCCGGCGCGGGAAACTCCTACGAGCAGTACTTC TRBJ2-7 NA TRBV5-5
CASSLTTGLEAFF TGTGCCAGCAGCCTCACCACAGGGCTTGAAGCTTTCTTT TRBJ1-1 NA TRBV11-3
CASSEGAAANTEAFF TGTGCCAGCAGTGAGGGTGCAGCGGCTAACACTGAAGCTTTCTTT TRBJ1-1 NA TRBV2
CASSQTAGNTGELFF TGTGCCAGCAGTCAGACAGCGGGGAACACCGGGGAGCTGTTTTTT TRBJ2-2 NA TRBV28
CATSRDQGNIQYF TGTGCCACCAGCAGAGATCAAGGAAACATTCAGTACTTC TRBJ2-4 NA TRBV15
CASSFGGGNRDTQYF TGTGCCAGCAGCTTTGGTGGTGGGAATAGGGATACGCAGTATTTT TRBJ2-3 NA TRBV5-4
CASSSQGTTYEQYF TGTGCCAGTAGTTCGCAGGGGACTACCTACGAGCAGTACTTC TRBJ2-7 NA TRBV19
CASSQGMDRQETQYF TGCGCCAGCAGCCAAGGGATGGACAGGCAAGAGACCCAGTACTTC TRBJ2-5 TRBD1 TRBV4-1
CASSIVSGSSYEQYF TGTGCCAGTAGTATAGTGTCGGGGAGCTCCTACGAGCAGTACTTC TRBJ2-7 NA TRBV19
CASSLPGHGRDSPLHF TGTGCCAGCAGTTTACCCGGACATGGGAGGGATTCACCCCTCCACTTT TRBJ1-6 NA TRBV28
CASSLKGSAEKLFF TGCGCCAGCAGCTTGAAGGGTTCGGCTGAAAAACTGTTTTTT TRBJ1-4 NA TRBV5-1
CASSLAGIGGYTF TGTGCCAGCAGTTTGGCAGGGATCGGTGGCTACACCTTC TRBJ1-2 NA TRBV28